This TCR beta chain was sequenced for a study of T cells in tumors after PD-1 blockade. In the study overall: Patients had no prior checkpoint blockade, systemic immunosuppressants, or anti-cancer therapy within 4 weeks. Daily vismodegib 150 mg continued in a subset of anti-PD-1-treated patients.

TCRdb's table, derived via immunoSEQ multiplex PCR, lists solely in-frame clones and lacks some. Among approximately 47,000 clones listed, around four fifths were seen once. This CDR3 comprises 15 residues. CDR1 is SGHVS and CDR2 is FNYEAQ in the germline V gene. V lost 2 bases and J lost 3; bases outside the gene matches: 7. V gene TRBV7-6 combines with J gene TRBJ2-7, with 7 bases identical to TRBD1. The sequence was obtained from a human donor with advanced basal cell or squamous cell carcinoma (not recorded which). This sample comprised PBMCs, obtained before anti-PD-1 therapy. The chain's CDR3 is CASSLRQGSDYEQYF. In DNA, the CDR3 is TGTGCCAGCAGCTTAAGACAGGGTAGCGACTACGAGCAGTACTTC.